This entry lists 11 T cell receptor beta chains sequenced from one sample in a study of early stage breast cancer tumors. Measured with immunoSEQ multiplex PCR; TCRdb has only the in-frame clones, and not every one. The table records 30,000 or so clones, roughly 77% of them present only once. Sequenced input: blood. The origin of the receptors is a person in their 40s with breast cancer.

The V call is TRBV9, the J call TRBJ1-1; D is perhaps TRBD1 (6 bases). The CDR3 has 14 residues. Germline assignment: CDR1 SGDLS and CDR2 YYNGEE. Trimming removed 4 bases at V and 0 bases at J, with 10 bases between. The CDR3 DNA follows: TGTGCCAGCAGCATGGGACACCTGAACACTGAAGCTTTCTTT. Translation: CASSMGHLNTEAFF. Combining the CDR3 with reference TRBV9 and TRBJ1-1 gives the whole variable domain DSGVTQTPKHLITATGQRVTLRCSPRSGDLSVYWYQQSLDQGLQFLIQYYNGEERAKGNILERFSAQQFPDLHSELNLSSLELGDSALYFCASSMGHLNTEAFFGQGTRLTVV.

The genes are TRBV11-2 and TRBJ2-7; D unresolved. V gave up 0 bases and J gave up 0 bases, with 6 bases separating them. This CDR3 is 14 amino acids long. Germline V gene data show CDR1 as SGHAT and CDR2 as FQNNGV. The DNA for the CDR3 is TGTGCCAGCAGCTTAGACTACCTCTCCTACGAGCAGTACTTC. This codes for CASSLDYLSYEQYF.

The V and J genes are TRBV13 and TRBJ2-3; D is uncertain. Per the germline V gene, CDR1 is PRHDT and CDR2 is FYEKMQ (reference sequence). This CDR3 has 15 amino acids. Trimming left V 1 base short and J 1 base short, with 9 bases between. CDR3 bases: TGTGCCAGCAGCTTAGAGGCAGGACGCACAGATACGCAGTATTTT. Translating gives CASSLEAGRTDTQYF. Together with reference TRBV13 and TRBJ2-3, the CDR3 gives the full variable domain: AAGVIQSPRHLIKEKRETATLKCYPIPRHDTVYWYQQGPGQDPQFLISFYEKMQSDKGSIPDRFSAQQFSDYHSELNMSSLELGDSALYFCASSLEAGRTDTQYFGPGTRLTVL.

The V gene is TRBV10-3, the J gene TRBJ1-1, with a weak D call TRBD1 (6 bases). V lost 6 bases to trimming and J lost 4 bases, with 12 bases between them. The CDR3 spans 13 residues. CDR1 is ENHRY, CDR2 SYGVKD, per germline. This chain's CDR3 is CAISGTPGTEAFF. The CDR3 region has the DNA TGTGCCATCAGCGGGACACCCGGCACTGAAGCTTTCTTT.

This chain uses TRBV7-6 with TRBJ2-3; D unclear. The germline V gene has CDR1 SGHVS and CDR2 FNYEAQ. Trimming removed 5 bases at V and 8 bases at J, with 11 bases between. The CDR3 totals 12 residues. This CDR3 is CASSPGTPTQYF. CDR3 in DNA: TGTGCCAGCAGCCCAGGTACCCCTACGCAGTATTTT.

This clone has just a few counts. The gene calls are TRBV11-3 and TRBJ1-3; D ambiguous. The CDR3 runs 14 residues. V was shortened by 5 bases and J by 0 bases, with 8 bases between the two germline ends. Germline V gives CDR1 SGHNT, CDR2 YENEEA. The CDR3 here is CASSNGNSGNTIYF. The CDR3 DNA follows: TGTGCCAGCAGCAACGGGAACTCTGGAAACACCATATATTTT.

The genes are TRBV7-8 and TRBJ2-1, with 9 nucleotides matching TRBD2. Looked up from germline, CDR1 is SGHVS and CDR2 is FQNEAQ. J was trimmed by 2 bases and V by 5 bases; bases with no gene match: 7. CDR3 length equals 16 residues. CDR3 nucleotide sequence: TGTGCCAGCAGCATCGGACTAGCGAGACCCTACAATGAGCAGTTCTTC. Its protein product is CASSIGLARPYNEQFF.

The chain uses TRBV10-3 and TRBJ2-5; 8 positions match TRBD1. V dropped 7 bases and J dropped 7; count of bases not matched to a gene: 11. The CDR3 is 14 amino acids. CDR1 and CDR2 from the germline V gene are ENHRY and SYGVKD. The chain's CDR3 is CAIKGQGLLGTQYF. DNA for the CDR3: TGTGCCATCAAAGGACAGGGCCTGTTAGGGACCCAGTACTTC.

This clone has just a few counts. The chain recombines TRBV7-6 with TRBJ2-7; 8 bases are a match to TRBD2. This CDR3 spans 13 amino acids. With 5 bases clipped from V and 7 bases from J, the junction kept 7 bases outside the gene matches. The germline gives CDR1 SGHVS, CDR2 FNYEAQ. The CDR3 protein is CASSPGTRSEQYF. The CDR3 coding sequence is TGTGCCAGCAGCCCCGGGACTAGAAGTGAGCAGTACTTC. Full variable domain (outside the CDR3, taken from reference TRBV7-6 and TRBJ2-7): GAGVSQSPRYKVTKRGQDVALRCDPISGHVSLYWYRQALGQGPEFLTYFNYEAQQDKSGLPNDRFSAERPEGSISTLTIQRTEQRDSAMYRCASSPGTRSEQYFGPGTRLTVT.

V usage is TRBV7-2 and J usage is TRBJ2-3, with 11 bases that match TRBD2. Germline CDR1 SGHTA, CDR2 FQGNSA. The CDR3 consists of 14 residues. V lost 6 bases to trimming and J lost 5 bases; unmatched junction nucleotides: 4. This chain's CDR3 is CASSLAGGRDTQYF. The CDR3 DNA sequence: TGTGCCAGCAGTCTAGCGGGAGGCAGAGATACGCAGTATTTT.

The gene calls are TRBV7-9 and TRBJ2-1; D gene uncertain. CDR1 and CDR2 from the germline V gene are SEHNR and FQNEAQ (reference sequence). The CDR3 runs to 15 residues. The V and J ends lost 1 base and 3 bases respectively, with 10 bases between them. The CDR3 region has the DNA TGTGCCAGCAGCTTAGGATGGCGCGGCTACAATGAGCAGTTCTTC. Translation: CASSLGWRGYNEQFF.